A selection of T cell receptor beta chains follows, all from one sample in a study of T cell repertoires in cytomegalovirus infection. Antigens of these TCRs are unknown. TCRdb itself ran the reads through MiXCR, one entry per CDR3 protein. Counted here are some 99,000 distinct CDR3 sequences, around 29% occurring once; the ten biggest clones make up 80% to 90%. Source: CD8+ T cells from cultured PBMCs, taken from culture after CMV antigen stimulation. Receptors were obtained from a human donor in good health (CMV status not recorded). Some clones in this sample may be carry-over from other donors' samples. Each CDR3 is given with its conserved first and last residue. Fields, in order: J gene, clone size, V gene, D gene, CDR3 DNA, CDR3 protein. The D gene is left open where the match is weak. Size tells how often a clone was seen (once, few, many) or the class of an expanded clone, and some rows leave it out.

TRBJ1-2,NA,TRBV2,NA,TGTGCCTCCAAGGGGGGCAGGGATGGCTACACCTTC,CASKGGRDGYTF
TRBJ1-3,NA,TRBV5-1,NA,TGCGCCAGCAGCGACGACGGGACGGGAGGAAACACCATATATTTT,CASSDDGTGGNTIYF
TRBJ1-3,NA,TRBV10-3,NA,TGTGCCATCACCTCCGCCTCCAGTGTCTCTGGAAACACCATATATTTT,CAITSASSVSGNTIYF
TRBJ1-4,NA,TRBV7-2,NA,TGTGCCAGCAGCTTAAGATCAGGGATTAATGAAAAACTGTTTTTT,CASSLRSGINEKLFF
TRBJ1-1,NA,TRBV19,NA,TGTGCCAGTAGTATAGTCAAGGGGGCTGAAGCTTTCTTT,CASSIVKGAEAFF
TRBJ2-7,few,TRBV7-8,NA,TGTGCCAGCAGCTTAGAGGGGGGGCCCCGGGAGCAGTACTTC,CASSLEGGPREQYF
TRBJ2-7,NA,TRBV4-1,NA,TGCGCCAGCAGCCTCACCTTCGGGACACACGAGCAGTACTTC,CASSLTFGTHEQYF
TRBJ1-2,NA,TRBV5-1,TRBD1,TGCGCCAGCAGCTCACTCCCGGGACAGCTAGACTATGGCTACACCTTC,CASSSLPGQLDYGYTF
TRBJ2-7,many,TRBV7-2,NA,TGTGCCAGCAGCTCCAACAGGGATTTCTACGAGCAGTACTTC,CASSSNRDFYEQYF
TRBJ2-1,NA,TRBV6-5,NA,TGTGCCAGCAGTTACTCGAGAAGAAATGAGCAGTTCTTC,CASSYSRRNEQFF
TRBJ1-1,few,TRBV27,NA,TGTGCCAGCAAATCAGGGCTCCGTCAAGCTTTCTTT,CASKSGLRQAFF
TRBJ1-1,NA,TRBV12-3/TRBV12-4,NA,TGTGCCAGCATCACCGGGCCCCCAGGGGCTGAAGCTTTCTTT,CASITGPPGAEAFF
TRBJ1-3,NA,TRBV11-3,NA,TGTGCCAGCAGCAAAATAGACAGCGACTCTGGAAACACCATATATTTT,CASSKIDSDSGNTIYF
TRBJ2-7,NA,TRBV27,TRBD2,TGTGCCAGCAAAGCGGGGGGAGCGAGCTCCTACGAGCAGTACTTC,CASKAGGASSYEQYF
TRBJ1-4,once,TRBV30,NA,TGTGCCTGGAGTGTCTTGAAATCAACTAATGAAAAACTGTTTTTT,CAWSVLKSTNEKLFF
TRBJ2-1,NA,TRBV5-5,TRBD2,TGTGCCAGCAGTCCGGGGGGGGAATCCTTCAATGAGCAGTTCTTC,CASSPGGESFNEQFF
TRBJ1-4,NA,TRBV4-1,TRBD1,TGCGCCAGCAGCCACCCACAGGGGGCAGGAGAAAAACTGTTTTTT,CASSHPQGAGEKLFF
TRBJ2-7,NA,TRBV9,NA,TGTGCCAGCGGGGGGGGGCTCGAGCAGTACTTC,CASGGGLEQYF
TRBJ2-3,many,TRBV7-9,NA,TGTGCCAGCAGCTTACTAGTACTTAGGACCGCGTACACAGATACGCAGTATTTT,CASSLLVLRTAYTDTQYF
TRBJ2-7,many,TRBV19,NA,TGTGCCAGTAGCCTGACAGGCCCCTACGAGCAGTACTTC,CASSLTGPYEQYF
TRBJ2-7,NA,TRBV28,TRBD1,TGTGCCAGCAGTTTTCGGACAGGGTCATCCTACGAGCAGTACTTC,CASSFRTGSSYEQYF
TRBJ1-1,NA,TRBV6-1,NA,TGTGCCAGCAGTTACGCGGGTCCCAGGGAGGCTTTCTTT,CASSYAGPREAFF
TRBJ1-1,many,TRBV6-6,NA,TGTGCCAGCAGCCCACCCATGAACACTGAAGCTTTCTTT,CASSPPMNTEAFF
TRBJ2-6,NA,TRBV5-1,NA,TGCGCCAGCAGCTTGGTTACGGGACCTTCTGGGGCCAACGTCCTGACTTTC,CASSLVTGPSGANVLTF